The 26 T cell receptor beta chains below all came from one sample that was sequenced in a study of T cell responses to AZD1222 COVID-19 vaccine. Sequencing was performed with immunoSEQ multiplex PCR; in TCRdb, only in-frame clones are kept and a portion is missing. The sample has about 220,000 clones; 93% are singletons. Material: peripheral blood, obtained on day 0 of MenACWY control vaccination. The receptors were gathered from an adult in good health.

This clone has a handful of counts. V usage is TRBV10-1 and J usage is TRBJ1-5; TRBD1 matches 7 bases. This CDR3 region has 14 residues. Losses at the gene ends were 7 bases for V and 4 bases for J; bases not matched to a gene: 7. CDR1 and CDR2 from the germline V gene are WNHNN and SYGVQD (reference sequence). In DNA, the CDR3 is TGCGCCAGCACCTCCGGGACAGTGAATCAGCCCCAGCATTTT. Translation gives CASTSGTVNQPQHF.

As concerns this clone: This sample also contains other DNA sequences that code for the same CDR3. The DNA for the CDR3 is TGTGCCAGCAGCCAAGCTGGCTATGGCTACACCTTC. Encoded protein: CASSQAGYGYTF. This chain connects TRBV3-1 (or the pseudogene TRBV3-2) to TRBJ1-2, with D unresolved. The length of the CDR3 is 12 residues. The germline V gene has CDR1 LGHDT and CDR2 YNNKEL (reference sequence). The V end lost 1 base, the J end lost 4 bases, and 4 bases lay between the germline ends.

The CDR3 loop is CASSRGWEAYTDTQYF. CDR3 sequence (DNA): TGTGCCAGCAGCCGTGGGTGGGAGGCCTACACAGATACGCAGTATTTT. The chain recombines TRBV11-2 with TRBJ2-3; maybe TRBD2 (6 bases). Germline CDR1 SGHAT, CDR2 FQNNGV. V shed 5 bases and J shed 2 bases, with 17 bases lying between them. CDR3 length equals 16 residues.

The chain has TRBV5-6 and TRBJ1-3; 8 bases map to TRBD1. V was pared by 4 bases and J by 2 bases, with 2 bases of the junction left unmatched. The germline V gene has CDR1 SGHDT and CDR2 YYEEEE. This CDR3 has 14 amino acids. In DNA, the CDR3 is TGTGCCAGCAGCCGGGACAGGACTGGAAACACCATATATTTT. It yields the protein CASSRDRTGNTIYF.

The chain is built from TRBV11-2 and TRBJ1-1, with TRBD1 matching over 9 bases. The germline V gene has CDR1 SGHAT and CDR2 FQNNGV. This CDR3 is 16 amino acids long. V was pared by 5 bases and J by 0 bases, with 7 bases of the junction left unmatched. CDR3 nucleotides: TGTGCCAGCAGCCCAATGACAGGGGGGATGAACACTGAAGCTTTCTTT. Protein product: CASSPMTGGMNTEAFF.

As DNA, the CDR3 is TGTGCCAGTAGTGAAACAGGGGGCACAGAGACCCAGTACTTC. Translation: CASSETGGTETQYF. The rearrangement joins TRBV19 to TRBJ2-5; 9 bases are a match to TRBD1. The CDR3 contains 14 residues. The germline V gene has CDR1 LNHDA and CDR2 SQIVND (reference sequence). The V segment lost 5 bases and the J segment 4 bases; nucleotides outside the gene matches: 5.

The V call is TRBV19, the J call TRBJ1-5, with D possibly TRBD1 on 5 matching bases. Looked up from germline, CDR1 is LNHDA and CDR2 is SQIVND (reference sequence). The ends were cut back, 5 bases at V and 2 bases at J, with 13 bases in the middle. This CDR3 is 15 amino acids long. CDR3 sequence reads: CASSSISGRNQPQHF. DNA of the CDR3: TGTGCCAGTAGTTCCATCTCAGGGCGCAATCAGCCCCAGCATTTT.

The chain uses TRBV28 and TRBJ1-4; D uncertain. The CDR3 runs to 12 residues. Germline V gene lookup returns CDR1 MDHEN and CDR2 SYDVKM. V lost 5 bases to trimming and J lost 4 bases, with 5 bases between them. CDR3 region: CASSRINEKLFF. The CDR3 DNA follows: TGTGCCAGCAGTCGGATTAATGAAAAACTGTTTTTT.

Note on this clone: The identical CDR3 is also encoded by other nucleotide sequences in the sample. The chain joins TRBV7-2 to TRBJ1-5; D unresolved. Germline loops: CDR1 SGHTA, CDR2 FQGNSA. Trimming left V 5 bases short and J 1 base short, with 9 bases between. The CDR3 totals 14 residues. CDR3 protein: CASSHSGSNQPQHF. CDR3 DNA sequence: TGTGCCAGCAGCCACTCGGGGAGCAATCAGCCCCAGCATTTT.

J is TRBJ1-2 and V is TRBV12-3 or TRBV12-4; 7 nucleotides align to TRBD1. V was clipped by 5 bases and J by 6 bases; unmatched bases: 6. This CDR3 spans 13 amino acids. The CDR3 reads CASSRRGIHGYTF. The CDR3 nucleotides are TGTGCCAGCAGTCGCAGGGGGATCCATGGCTACACCTTC.

The chain joins TRBV6-4 to TRBJ2-3; TRBD2 agrees at 9 bases. Trimming took 3 bases from V and 5 from J; bases not matched to a gene: 6. This CDR3 has 15 residues. CDR1 and CDR2 from the germline V gene are MRHNA and SNTAGT. The CDR3: CASSEASGAVDTQYF. As DNA, the CDR3 is TGTGCCAGCAGTGAGGCTAGCGGGGCGGTAGATACGCAGTATTTT.

Here the CDR3 DNA reads TGTGCCAGCAGTTTAGGACAAAGGGAGCAGTACTTC. Protein sequence: CASSLGQREQYF. The rearrangement uses TRBV28 and TRBJ2-7; weak D call: TRBD1 (5 bases). CDR3 length: 12 amino acids. V was pared by 2 bases and J by 7 bases, with 9 bases between. Germline V gene data show CDR1 as MDHEN and CDR2 as SYDVKM.

V usage is TRBV27 and J usage is TRBJ1-6, with D possibly being TRBD1 (5 bases). The CDR3 runs to 17 residues. The V gene's germline CDR1 is MNHEY and CDR2 SMNVEV (reference sequence). V was shortened by 5 bases and J by 0 bases, with 14 bases between the two germline ends. CDR3 bases: TGTGCCAGCAGTACCAGGGTGCGGAGCTCCTATAATTCACCCCTCCACTTT. This sequence encodes CASSTRVRSSYNSPLHF.

The chain is built from TRBV19 and TRBJ1-4; D might be TRBD1 (5 bases). V gave up 6 bases and J gave up 1 base, with 12 bases separating them. The CDR3 runs to 15 residues. The germline V gene encodes CDR1 LNHDA and CDR2 SQIVND (reference sequence). The CDR3 bases are TGTGCCAGTAGACCGGGACTCGTAACTAATGAAAAACTGTTTTTT. This codes for CASRPGLVTNEKLFF.

This clone was seen more than once but under ten times. This chain uses TRBV2 with TRBJ1-1; D may be TRBD1 (5 bases). Trimming took off 7 bases at V and 0 bases at J, with 9 bases between the two ends. The CDR3 extends over 13 amino acids. The germline V gene encodes CDR1 SNHLY and CDR2 FYNNEI. The CDR3 nucleotides read TGTGCCAGCACCATGGGGCTGAACACTGAAGCTTTCTTT. Amino acids: CASTMGLNTEAFF.

The rearrangement links TRBV30 to TRBJ1-2, with 9 bases identical to TRBD1. The germline gives CDR1 GTSNPN, CDR2 SVGIG (reference sequence). With V trimmed by 0 bases and J by 1 base, 6 bases remained unmatched. The CDR3 is made up of 16 amino acids. CDR3 region: CAWSVSRDRVNYGYTF. The CDR3 DNA reads TGTGCCTGGAGTGTTTCGAGGGACAGGGTTAACTATGGCTACACCTTC.

The chain combines TRBV5-4 with TRBJ1-2; unclear D gene. Per germline, CDR1 SGHNT and CDR2 YYREEE (reference sequence). CDR3 length equals 12 residues. Trimming cost V 4 bases and J 7 bases, with 11 bases left between them. CDR3 region: CASSPVDAGYTF. In DNA form, the CDR3 reads TGTGCCAGCAGCCCAGTGGACGCTGGCTACACCTTC.

This chain joins TRBV7-2 and TRBJ1-2; D gene ambiguous. The germline V gene has CDR1 SGHTA and CDR2 FQGNSA. V lost 5 bases and J lost 8, with 12 bases in between. The CDR3 extends over 12 amino acids. This chain's CDR3 is CASSPEIGGYTF. CDR3 DNA: TGTGCCAGCAGCCCAGAAATTGGCGGCTACACCTTC.

This clone was recorded once. The chain uses TRBV30 and TRBJ2-2; D possibly corresponds to TRBD1 (5 bases). The CDR3 is 13 amino acids. The V gene's germline CDR1 is GTSNPN and CDR2 SVGIG (reference sequence). V gave up 5 bases and J gave up 6 bases, with 13 bases separating them. The CDR3 loop is CAWGNQGAGELFF. The CDR3 region has the DNA TGTGCCTGGGGGAACCAGGGCGCCGGGGAGCTGTTTTTT.

This chain uses TRBV18 with TRBJ2-5, with a possible D match to TRBD2 (5 bases). Trimming removed 0 bases at V and 9 bases at J, with 17 bases between. CDR1 and CDR2 from the germline V gene are KGHSH and LQKENI. CDR3 length: 15 amino acids. This chain's CDR3 is CASSPPYPEEAAQYF. For the CDR3, the DNA is TGTGCCAGCTCACCACCATACCCCGAGGAAGCGGCCCAGTACTTC.

The V call is TRBV11-2, the J call TRBJ2-1, with 10 bases matching TRBD1. The length of the CDR3 is 15 residues. Germline V lookup: CDR1 SGHAT, CDR2 FQNNGV. The V segment lost 5 bases and the J segment 4 bases; nucleotides outside the gene matches: 5. CDR3: CASSVGQGVYNEQFF. DNA of the CDR3: TGTGCCAGCAGCGTCGGACAGGGGGTTTACAATGAGCAGTTCTTC.

The chain joins TRBV5-5 to TRBJ2-5; no firm D call. Per germline, CDR1 SGHKS and CDR2 YYEKEE (reference sequence). The CDR3 runs 13 residues. Trimming left V 1 base short and J 1 base short, with 5 bases between. The CDR3 is CASSLPGQETQYF. CDR3 nucleotides: TGTGCCAGCAGCTTGCCTGGCCAAGAGACCCAGTACTTC.

This chain joins TRBV3-1 (or the pseudogene TRBV3-2) and TRBJ2-7; D possibly uses TRBD1 or TRBD2 (6 bases each). CDR1 and CDR2 from the germline V gene are LGHDT and YNNKEL (reference sequence). This CDR3 is 14 amino acids long. V gave up 1 base and J gave up 6 bases, with 13 bases separating them. The CDR3 protein is CASSQVGGTREQYF. The CDR3 DNA reads as TGTGCCAGCAGCCAAGTCGGGGGCACTCGCGAGCAGTACTTC.

The chain recombines TRBV11-2 with TRBJ2-7, with D unclear. Germline loops: CDR1 SGHAT, CDR2 FQNNGV. Deletions cut 0 bases from V and 0 bases from J, with 9 bases between. The CDR3 has 15 amino acids. CDR3 nucleotides: TGTGCCAGCAGCTTAGATTCGAGACCCTCCTACGAGCAGTACTTC. Protein sequence: CASSLDSRPSYEQYF. Full variable domain (outside the CDR3, taken from reference TRBV11-2 and TRBJ2-7): EAGVAQSPRYKIIEKRQSVAFWCNPISGHATLYWYQQILGQGPKLLIQFQNNGVVDDSQLPKDRFSAERLKGVDSTLKIQPAKLEDSAVYLCASSLDSRPSYEQYFGPGTRLTVT.

The V gene is TRBV12-3 or TRBV12-4, the J gene TRBJ1-6, with no clear D. V was cut by 4 bases and J by 10 bases, with 8 bases left in between. The CDR3 consists of 12 residues. CDR3 bases: TGTGCCAGCAGTTCTATTGAATCACCCCTCCACTTT. Its protein product is CASSSIESPLHF.

The rearrangement uses TRBV19 and TRBJ1-6, with D uncertain. The germline V gene encodes CDR1 LNHDA and CDR2 SQIVND (reference sequence). This CDR3 spans 12 amino acids. V lost 6 bases and J 8 bases, leaving 8 bases between the germline ends. The CDR3 here is CASRTEYSPLHF. The CDR3 bases are TGTGCCAGTAGAACAGAGTATTCACCCCTCCACTTT.